Reported below is one T cell receptor (beta chain). At one end, the junction sequence differs from germline, possibly due to a read error. This sample stems from a study of blood T cell repertoires in COVID-19. As for the study in general: Samples representing acute and convalescent COVID-19 were sourced from the United States, Italy and Spain. PBMCs, B-cell-depleted T cells, or T cells were the source of the cDNA or gDNA that made up the material.

As originally analysed: Reference gene primer amplification gave nucleated cell count estimates. Data came from immunoSEQ multiplex PCR; TCRdb stores just in-frame clones and leaves some out. Clone size and V and J calls were adopted from that table, with D and trimming inferred from the DNA. In the table there are about 100,000 clones, around 84% of which are singletons. Sample: peripheral blood. This TCR was recovered from a man aged 45-60 years with active or convalescent COVID-19.

The CDR3 nucleotides read TGTGCCAGCAGAGGGACAATTCAGTTCGGTTTC. Translation: CASRGTIQFGF. The V gene is TRBV6-5, the J gene TRBJ2-7; D is possibly TRBD1 (6 bases). The CDR3 runs 11 residues. Germline loops: CDR1 MNHEY, CDR2 SVGAGI.